Presented here are 6 T cell receptor beta chains from one specimen sequenced in a study of T cell responses to AZD1222 COVID-19 vaccine. The repertoire was sequenced with immunoSEQ multiplex PCR; TCRdb's copy has only in-frame clones and lacks some. The sample contains 100,000 or so clones, roughly 91% of which appear only once. Source: peripheral blood, taken on day 0 of AZD1222 vaccination. The source of these receptors is an adult in good health.

The gene calls are TRBV6-5 and TRBJ2-2, with D possibly called TRBD1 or TRBD2 (5 bases each). The CDR3 totals 14 residues. Trimming stripped 7 bases from V and 7 bases from J, with 16 bases between. Germline V lookup: CDR1 MNHEY, CDR2 SVGAGI. CDR3 protein: CASTPGRTNGELFF. For the CDR3, the DNA is TGTGCCAGCACCCCGGGACGAACGAACGGGGAGCTGTTTTTT.

The J gene is TRBJ2-1, the V gene TRBV6-4; 14 bases align to TRBD2. After removal of 3 bases from V and 5 bases from J, the junction contained 0 bases not matched to a gene. This CDR3 comprises 15 residues. Germline V gene sequence: CDR1 MRHNA, CDR2 SNTAGT. CDR3 residues: CASSEGLAGDNEQFF. Written as DNA, the CDR3 is TGTGCCAGCAGTGAGGGACTAGCGGGAGACAATGAGCAGTTCTTC.

V and J are TRBV11-1 and TRBJ1-1; unclear D gene. V was shortened by 2 bases and J by 5 bases, with 15 bases between the two germline ends. CDR3 length: 15 amino acids. The germline V gene encodes CDR1 SGHAT and CDR2 FQDESV (reference sequence). The CDR3: CASSLHPLLGTEAFF. The DNA for the CDR3 is TGTGCCAGCAGCTTACATCCCCTCCTCGGGACTGAAGCTTTCTTT.

In regard to this clone: One junction end disagrees with the germline gene, perhaps due to a read error. V is TRBV18 and J is TRBJ1-1; the match to TRBD1 covers 8 bases. The CDR3 is made up of 15 amino acids. Germline-derived CDR1 and CDR2 are KGHSH and LQKENI. The chain's CDR3 is CASSAPDRVNTEAFF. Here the CDR3 DNA reads TGTGCCAGCTCAGCACCGGACAGGGTCAACACTGAAGCTTTCTTT.

V gene TRBV5-1 combines with J gene TRBJ1-1; D not certain. V was pared by 4 bases and J by 1 base, with 11 bases between. The CDR3 totals 14 residues. The germline V gene encodes CDR1 SGHRS and CDR2 YFSETQ. CDR3 sequence reads: CASSPFAQNTEAFF. The DNA of the CDR3 is TGCGCCAGCAGCCCCTTTGCCCAGAACACTGAAGCTTTCTTT.

The chain links TRBV24-1 to TRBJ1-1; D is unclear. V gave up 4 bases and J gave up 3 bases, with 8 bases separating them. This CDR3 is built from 13 residues. Germline values: CDR1 KGHDR, CDR2 SFDVKD. The CDR3 bases are TGTGCCACCAGTGACCCCAATTACACTGAAGCTTTCTTT. It specifies CATSDPNYTEAFF.